A selection of T cell receptor beta chains follows, all from one sample in a study of T cell responses to AZD1222 COVID-19 vaccine. Sequencing used immunoSEQ multiplex PCR; TCRdb keeps in-frame clones, though not all of them. The table has around 170,000 clones, around nine tenths seen once. The starting material was peripheral blood, obtained 28 days after the second AZD1222 dose. These TCRs come from an adult who received the AZD1222 COVID-19 vaccine. The CDR3 runs from the conserved cysteine through the conserved F or W. D genes are given only for firm matches. Expanded clones are given a class, and other clones once, few, many or no size at all.

J gene,clone size,D gene,V gene,CDR3 DNA,CDR3 protein
TRBJ2-2,.,TRBD1,TRBV30,TGTGCCTGGAGGGGGGGACAGGCCACCGGGGAGCTGTTTTTT,CAWRGGQATGELFF
TRBJ2-7,.,.,TRBV28,TGTGCCAGCGGGAACTACGAGCAGTACTTC,CASGNYEQYF
TRBJ1-1,.,TRBD1,TRBV2,TGTGCCAGCGTGGTCGACAGGGGAATAGGGAACACTGAAGCTTTCTTT,CASVVDRGIGNTEAFF
TRBJ2-5,.,.,TRBV4-3,TGCGCCAGCAGCCAAGATGCGAGGACCCAGTACTTC,CASSQDARTQYF
TRBJ1-5,once,.,TRBV6-5,TGTGCCAGCAGTCGAGCCCCACAGGTCAATCAGCCCCAGCATTTT,CASSRAPQVNQPQHF
TRBJ1-2,.,TRBD1,TRBV7-9,TGTGCCAGCAGCTCAGGGGTAGGGACAGGAAACTATGGCTACACCTTC,CASSSGVGTGNYGYTF
TRBJ1-2,.,.,TRBV2,TGTGCCAGCGTATCGGAATATGGCTACACCTTC,CASVSEYGYTF
TRBJ1-2,once,TRBD1,TRBV5-4,TGTGCCAGCAGCCCGGATCCCGGGACAGGGAACGGCTACACCTTC,CASSPDPGTGNGYTF
TRBJ2-1,.,TRBD2,TRBV5-1,TGCGCCAGCTGGGAGGGCGGGAGCTACAATGAGCAGTTCTTC,CASWEGGSYNEQFF
TRBJ1-2,.,.,TRBV5-1,TGCGCCAGCAGCGCTACAGGGAACTATGGCTACACCTTC,CASSATGNYGYTF
TRBJ2-1,once,TRBD2,TRBV7-8,TGTGCCAGCAGCAAGGATTTTAGCGGGACTCGCTCCTACAATGAGCAGTTCTTC,CASSKDFSGTRSYNEQFF
TRBJ2-7,.,TRBD2,TRBV7-2,TGTGCCAGCAGCTCCCATGGGACTAGCGGGGGGCCCAGCTCCTACGAGCAGTACTTC,CASSSHGTSGGPSSYEQYF
TRBJ2-7,.,.,TRBV30,TGTGCCTGGAGATGGGGGAGCTCCTACGAGCAGTACTTC,CAWRWGSSYEQYF
TRBJ2-2,.,TRBD1,TRBV6-2/TRBV6-3,TGTGCCAGCAGTTACCCCCGGGACAGGGCGAACACCGGGGAGCTGTTTTTT,CASSYPRDRANTGELFF
TRBJ2-3,.,.,TRBV10-3,TGTGCCATCAGTGAGAGGGCGGAGAGCACAGATACGCAGTATTTT,CAISERAESTDTQYF
TRBJ2-3,.,.,TRBV4-1,TGCGCCAGCAGCCAAGCGGTAGCAAGTATGCATACGCAGTATTTT,CASSQAVASMHTQYF